The source of this TCR beta chain is a study of T cell repertoires in cytomegalovirus infection (dated by TCRdb to the late 2010s). A note on the overall study: Donor HLA type was relevant to the analysis, because carriage of CMV infection together with the matching HLA type was indicated by public TCR beta signatures.

This clonotype was counted many times. The specificity of this receptor is unknown. No base-level quality is on record; no much larger clone is a single base apart. Study-wide conclusions, independent of this receptor: In both this cohort and an independent roughly 350-donor cohort, the cumulative frequency of public TCR beta family members distinguished carriers of CMV infection plus the relevant HLA type. The ex vivo response was dominated by HLA-C-restricted CMV-specific TCR beta clonotypes, and the single most frequent clonotype in two of eight donors was supplied by these HLA-C-restricted clonotypes.

The CDR3 holds 14 amino acids from the cysteine to the phenylalanine. The kept DNA is CDR3 alone, 42 bases in frame from the first base. CDR1 and CDR2 (SGHTA, FQGNSA) derive from the germline V gene. V was cut back by 5 bases and J by 0 bases, leaving a gap of 9 bases between them. These reads were obtained on an Illumina HiSeq 1500. TCRdb redid the processing of the public reads, applying fastp at Q25 and MiXCR, and retained in-frame beta chains. Rows are unified per CDR3 protein, each entry keeping the most common DNA and genes. Recorded for this sample are more than 400,000 distinct CDR3 sequences; roughly 29% of them occurred a single time. The ten most abundant clones make up roughly 13% of the sample.

The chain links TRBV7-2 with TRBJ2-3; no D gene is confidently identified. Sequenced: PBMCs. This TCR was sampled from a human donor in good health (CMV status not recorded). Some clones in this sample may be carry-over from other donors' samples. The CDR3 reads CASSQRRSTDTQYF. The DNA reads as follows: TGTGCCAGCAGCCAAAGGCGGAGCACAGATACGCAGTATTTT.